Detailed here is one T cell receptor beta chain. The sample belongs to a study of blood T cell repertoires in COVID-19. Study summary: Some COVID-19 samples were acute and others convalescent; all came from the United States, Italy and Spain. T cells, B-cell-depleted T cells, or PBMCs supplied cDNA or gDNA.

In the authors' methods: Amplified reference gene primers provided the basis for estimating nucleated cell counts. Profiling relied on immunoSEQ multiplex PCR, and the TCRdb table lists in-frame clones only, not all of them. That table supplies the V and J calls and clone size; D and trimming were determined from the DNA. The table has about 79,000 clones, about 89% seen once. CDR1 and CDR2 (germline): MNHEY, SVGAGI. This CDR3 has 12 amino acids. Trimming shortened V by 6 bases and J by 8 bases, and 13 bases separated the two germline ends. This chain joins TRBV6-5 and TRBJ1-1; perhaps TRBD1 as D (5 bases). The sequence derives from an older man with active or convalescent COVID-19. Material: peripheral blood. The CDR3 is CASSPTPGEAFF. CDR3 nucleotides: TGTGCCAGCAGCCCCACTCCAGGGGAAGCTTTCTTT.